Each of the 25 T cell receptor beta chains below was sequenced from the same sample in a study of T cells in Graves' hyperthyroidism and ophthalmopathy. There were TCR beta CDR3 regions amplified from RNA transcripts. First-round RT-PCR targeting the TCR CDR3 was performed with the HTBI primer set. In TCRdb, the multiplex PCR reads were re-called with MiXCR into one record per CDR3 protein. The profile shows about 640,000 distinct CDR3 sequences, about 45% of them singletons. The source material was peripheral blood or thyroid tissue (not recorded which). The receptors were sampled from an adult man with Graves' disease, either hyperthyroidism or ophthalmopathy (not recorded which).

A single count supports this clonotype. V is TRBV11-1 and J is TRBJ2-5; possibly TRBD2 for D (6 bases). Germline lookup yields CDR1 SGHAT and CDR2 FQDESV (reference sequence). The CDR3 consists of 16 residues. Trimming took 2 bases from V and 4 from J, leaving 17 bases between them. The chain's CDR3 is CASSLTGSPRGETQYF. CDR3 bases: TGTGCCAGCAGCTTAACCGGGAGCCCGAGGGGAGAGACCCAGTACTTC.

The V call is TRBV10-1, the J call TRBJ1-3; maybe TRBD1 (5 bases). The CDR3 runs 14 residues. With 3 bases removed from V and 1 base from J, the gap between germline ends came to 7 bases. Germline V gives CDR1 WNHNN, CDR2 SYGVQD (reference sequence). The CDR3, as DNA: TGCGCCAGCAGTGACCCAGGGTCTGGAAACACCATATATTTT. It specifies CASSDPGSGNTIYF.

The rearrangement joins TRBV2 to TRBJ1-5, with D perhaps TRBD1 (6 bases). Germline V gene sequence: CDR1 SNHLY, CDR2 FYNNEI. The V end lost 1 base, the J end lost 7 bases, and 11 bases lay between the germline ends. This CDR3 has 14 residues. The CDR3 here is CASSEDRVGQPQHF. DNA for the CDR3: TGTGCCAGCAGTGAAGACAGGGTGGGACAGCCCCAGCATTTT.

Comment on this clonotype: Given a much more abundant clone one base away, this may be a read error. The rearrangement links TRBV10-3 to TRBJ2-7; 13 bases align to TRBD2. Germline values: CDR1 ENHRY, CDR2 SYGVKD. J lost 9 bases, V lost 8 bases, and 7 bases had no gene match. The CDR3 length is 13 residues. The CDR3 protein is CAILGTSGRGQYF. The CDR3 region has the DNA TGTGCCATCTTAGGCACTAGCGGGAGGGGGCAGTACTTC.

There are many counts of this clonotype. The rearrangement links TRBV15 to TRBJ1-2, with a possible D match to TRBD1 (5 bases). V lost 1 base, J lost 0 bases, and 9 bases lay in between. CDR3 length equals 15 residues. The germline CDR1 and CDR2 sequences are LNHNV and YYDKDF (reference sequence). DNA of the CDR3: TGTGCCACCAGCAGAGCCGGGACGGCTAACTATGGCTACACCTTC. Translating it yields CATSRAGTANYGYTF.

The rearrangement links TRBV7-9 to TRBJ2-6; D might be TRBD1 (5 bases). CDR1 is SEHNR and CDR2 is FQNEAQ in the germline V gene (reference sequence). There are 15 residues in the CDR3. Deletions cut 1 base from V and 3 bases from J, with 7 bases between. CDR3 loop: CASSLGRVGANVLTF. CDR3 DNA: TGTGCCAGCAGCTTAGGCAGGGTTGGGGCCAACGTCCTGACTTTC.

This clonotype was observed at least ten times. This rearrangement joins TRBV12-3 or TRBV12-4 to TRBJ1-6; D unclear. Trimming shortened V by 3 bases and J by 9 bases, and 9 bases separated the two germline ends. The CDR3 is 13 amino acids. DNA for the CDR3: TGTGCCAGCAGTTTGGGTTTTCGTTCACCCCTCCACTTT. Translated: CASSLGFRSPLHF.

The chain employs TRBV7-9 and TRBJ1-2; 7 bases line up with TRBD1. The CDR3 contains 15 residues. V was clipped by 4 bases and J by 1 base; unmatched bases: 6. The germline V gene encodes CDR1 SEHNR and CDR2 FQNEAQ (reference sequence). The CDR3 DNA follows: TGTGCCAGCAGCTGGGGACAGATAATTAACTATGGCTACACCTTC. Encoded protein: CASSWGQIINYGYTF.

The chain links TRBV6-6 to TRBJ1-4, with a weak D call TRBD1 (5 bases). V was clipped by 7 bases and J by 7 bases, with 19 bases between them. Germline CDR1 is MNHNY and CDR2 is SVGAGI (reference sequence). The CDR3 totals 15 residues. CDR3 amino acids: CASTEAGGVPEKLFF. The CDR3 nucleotides are TGTGCCAGCACCGAAGCAGGAGGGGTCCCTGAAAAACTGTTTTTT.

The chain employs TRBV2 and TRBJ1-4; TRBD1 agrees at 11 bases. Germline V gene sequence: CDR1 SNHLY, CDR2 FYNNEI. The CDR3 loop spans 17 amino acids. V lost 8 bases, J lost 6 bases, and 14 bases stayed unmatched. The CDR3 spells CASAGGQGAAGDEKLFF. Written as DNA, the CDR3 is TGTGCCAGCGCCGGCGGACAGGGGGCTGCGGGGGATGAAAAACTGTTTTTT.

At least ten counts were recorded for this clonotype. CDR3 coding DNA: TGTGCCACCAGTGGAGGGATCAGCAATCAGCCCCAGCATTTT. Encoded protein: CATSGGISNQPQHF. V and J are TRBV24-1 and TRBJ1-5; no definite D call. Germline V gene sequence: CDR1 KGHDR, CDR2 SFDVKD. V lost 5 bases, J lost 1 base, and 8 bases lay in between. The CDR3 spans 14 residues.

The chain uses TRBV19 and TRBJ2-1; tentative D call: TRBD2 (6 bases). The CDR3 has 14 residues. The germline CDR1 and CDR2 sequences are LNHDA and SQIVND (reference sequence). V lost 3 bases, J lost 6 bases, and 12 bases lay in between. CDR3 sequence reads: CASSIQGTPNEQFF. CDR3 nucleotide sequence: TGTGCCAGTAGTATTCAAGGGACTCCCAATGAGCAGTTCTTC.

Of note for this clonotype: At one boundary the junction diverges from the germline segment, which might be a read error. This chain connects TRBV15 to TRBJ2-2; D might be TRBD2 (6 bases). Germline CDR1 reads LNHNV; CDR2 reads YYDKDF (reference sequence). The length of the CDR3 is 17 residues. CDR3 in amino acids: CATSRVAGPTNPGELFF. CDR3 coding DNA: TGTGCCACCAGCAGAGTGGCGGGACCGACGAACCCCGGGGAGCTGTTTTTT.

Notes on this clonotype: Since a much larger clone is just one base distant, this may be a read error. This chain links TRBV7-9 with TRBJ1-6, with D perhaps matching TRBD1 (5 bases). The CDR3 is 15 residues long. V lost 5 bases, J lost 7 bases, and 15 bases lay in between. The germline CDR1 and CDR2 sequences are SEHNR and FQNEAQ (reference sequence). As DNA, the CDR3 is TGTGCCAGCAGCCCGGGACGGGGACTCAATTCACCCCTCCACTTT. Translation: CASSPGRGLNSPLHF. The full variable domain, its missing parts supplied by reference TRBV7-9 and TRBJ1-6, is DTGVSQNPRHKITKRGQNVTFRCDPISEHNRLYWYRQTLGQGPEFLTYFQNEAQLEKSRLLSDRFSAERPKGSFSTLEIQRTEQGDSAMYLCASSPGRGLNSPLHFGNGTRLTVT.

The chain has TRBV7-2 and TRBJ1-6; the D is unclear. The germline CDR1 and CDR2 sequences are SGHTA and FQGNSA. This CDR3 comprises 13 residues. Trimming removed 5 bases at V and 10 bases at J, with 12 bases between. CDR3 coding DNA: TGTGCCAGCAGCATCGGGTTGCACTCACCCCTCCACTTT. Protein sequence: CASSIGLHSPLHF. The complete variable domain, with remaining parts taken from reference TRBV7-2 and TRBJ1-6, reads GAGVSQSPSNKVTEKGKDVELRCDPISGHTALYWYRQSLGQGLEFLIYFQGNSAPDKSGLPSDRFSAERTGGSVSTLTIQRTQQEDSAVYLCASSIGLHSPLHFGNGTRLTVT.

This clonotype was recorded at least ten times. The chain has TRBV10-3 and TRBJ1-6; TRBD1 matches 8 bases. The CDR3 is 14 amino acids. Germline V gene sequence: CDR1 ENHRY, CDR2 SYGVKD. The V and J ends lost 5 bases and 8 bases, in that order; junction bases with no gene match: 5. CDR3 coding DNA: TGTGCCATCAGTCCGGACAGGGTTTATTCACCCCTCCACTTT. This encodes CAISPDRVYSPLHF.

A single count supports this clonotype. One junction end disagrees with the germline gene, perhaps due to a read error. The CDR3 sequence: CASSGRTGPQVQPRHF. DNA for the CDR3: TGCGCCAGCAGCGGCAGGACAGGGCCTCAGGTCCAGCCCCGGCATTTT. V is TRBV11-1 and J is TRBJ1-5; 8 bases match TRBD1. CDR1 SGHAT and CDR2 FQDESV come from the germline V gene (reference sequence). The CDR3 spans 16 residues.

This chain uses TRBV14 with TRBJ2-7, with 10 positions matching TRBD1. This CDR3 is 15 amino acids long. Germline CDR1 and CDR2: SGHDN and FVKESK. After removal of 3 bases from V and 3 bases from J, the junction contained 5 bases not matched to a gene. The CDR3 protein is CASSQGTGVLYEQYF. CDR3 nucleotides: TGTGCCAGCAGCCAGGGGACAGGGGTTCTCTACGAGCAGTACTTC. Together with reference TRBV14 and TRBJ2-7, the CDR3 gives the full variable domain: EAGVTQFPSHSVIEKGQTVTLRCDPISGHDNLYWYRRVMGKEIKFLLHFVKESKQDESGMPNNRFLAERTGGTYSTLKVQPAELEDSGVYFCASSQGTGVLYEQYFGPGTRLTVT.

With respect to this clonotype: Germline is not matched at one junction end, which may reflect a read error. This rearrangement joins TRBV10-3 to TRBJ1-4; D unresolved. This CDR3 has 11 residues. Germline CDR1 ENHRY, CDR2 SYGVKD. CDR3 DNA: TGTGCCAGCAGTTACTTCGGAAAACTGTTTTTT. It specifies CASSYFGKLFF.

The chain carries TRBV25-1 and TRBJ1-2; D not certain. V was pared by 0 bases and J by 11 bases, with 22 bases between. The CDR3 is 16 amino acids. From germline, CDR1 is MGHDK and CDR2 SYGVNS. The CDR3 reads CASSEYDGKATVGYTF. The DNA of the CDR3 is TGTGCCAGCAGTGAATATGACGGAAAGGCCACCGTTGGGTACACCTTC.

This clonotype appeared many times. The chain uses TRBV7-8 and TRBJ1-1; D unresolved. V was clipped by 4 bases and J by 5 bases, with 8 bases between them. Germline V gene sequence: CDR1 SGHVS, CDR2 FQNEAQ. The CDR3 consists of 12 residues. DNA of the CDR3: TGTGCCAGCAGCTCGAGGGTTACTGAAGCTTTCTTT. Translation gives CASSSRVTEAFF. Based on the CDR3 plus reference TRBV7-8 and TRBJ1-1, the full variable domain is GAGVSQSPRYKVAKRGQDVALRCDPISGHVSLFWYQQALGQGPEFLTYFQNEAQLDKSGLPSDRFFAERPEGSVSTLKIQRTQQEDSAVYLCASSSRVTEAFFGQGTRLTVV.

The rearrangement links TRBV7-2 to TRBJ1-1, with 9 nucleotides matching TRBD1. The CDR3 runs to 15 residues. Unmatched junction bases numbered 8, after V lost 5 bases and J lost 4 bases. The germline V gene encodes CDR1 SGHTA and CDR2 FQGNSA. The CDR3: CASSQGDRVGTEAFF. CDR3 in DNA: TGTGCCAGCAGCCAGGGGGACAGGGTGGGCACTGAAGCTTTCTTT.

To note about this clonotype: The CDR3 does not close with the conserved phenylalanine or tryptophan, likely indicating a read error. Because the CDR3's place on the DNA is in doubt, the DNA is left out and the CDR3 is given as listed by TCRdb. The genes are TRBV15 and TRBJ2-5. CDR1 LNHNV and CDR2 YYDKDF come from the germline V gene (reference sequence). Ends included, the CDR3 has 9 residues. The CDR3 sequence: CATSRDGYL.

This clonotype was picked up a small number of times. The chain is built from TRBV5-1 and TRBJ2-6, with 7 bases that match TRBD1. The CDR3 consists of 20 residues. The V and J ends lost 0 bases and 0 bases, in that order; junction bases with no gene match: 12. Per the germline V gene, CDR1 is SGHRS and CDR2 is YFSETQ. The CDR3 coding sequence is TGCGCCAGCAGCTTGGCCATTAGGACAGGATTTAGCTCTGGGGCCAACGTCCTGACTTTC. Translated: CASSLAIRTGFSSGANVLTF.

This clonotype was counted a few times. V is TRBV25-1 and J is TRBJ1-2; D is unclear. Germline loops: CDR1 MGHDK, CDR2 SYGVNS. The CDR3 is 16 amino acids. Trimming took 7 bases from V and 1 from J, leaving 19 bases between them. CDR3 amino acids: CASTSSDEDYNYGYTF. DNA of the CDR3: TGTGCCAGCACTTCTTCGGACGAGGATTATAACTATGGCTACACCTTC.